These T cell receptor beta chains were read from a single sample in a study of cytomegalovirus exposure and HLA in healthy donors. Produced via immunoSEQ multiplex PCR; TCRdb's table is partial and in-frame only. The sample has roughly 150,000 clones, 68% seen once; the top ten hold over 9.5%. Sample: PBMCs. These receptors were collected from a young man in good health and CMV-seropositive. The CDR3 runs from the conserved cysteine through the conserved F or W. D genes are given only for firm matches. Size is stated for part of the rows, as once, few or many counts, or as a class when the clone is expanded.

>TRBV2|TRBD2|.|TRBJ2-1
CASLGALATTNNEQFF
TGTGCCAGCCTGGGTGCACTAGCGACGACTAACAATGAGCAGTTCTTC
>TRBV2|TRBD2|.|TRBJ2-1
CASSLYLADTYNEQFF
TGTGCCAGCAGTCTATATCTAGCGGATACTTACAATGAGCAGTTCTTC
>TRBV4-1|TRBD1|.|TRBJ1-5
CASRLGQGAYNQPQHF
TGCGCCAGCAGACTAGGACAGGGTGCTTACAATCAGCCCCAGCATTTT
>TRBV4-1|TRBD1|.|TRBJ2-7
CASSQGTGGLYEQYF
TGCGCCAGCAGCCAAGGGACAGGGGGCTTGTACGAGCAGTACTTC
>TRBV6-6|TRBD1|.|TRBJ1-5
CASSYSDRGGQPQHF
TGTGCCAGCAGTTACTCGGACAGGGGGGGGCAGCCCCAGCATTTT
>TRBV5-5|.|.|TRBJ1-2
CASSLSGEGYTF
TGTGCCAGCAGCTTGTCAGGGGAGGGCTACACCTTC
>TRBV5-1|.|few|TRBJ2-5
CASSLQETQYF
TGCGCCAGCAGCCTACAAGAGACCCAGTACTTC
>TRBV13|.|.|TRBJ1-2
CASSFRTAYGYTF
TGTGCCAGCAGCTTCAGGACAGCCTATGGCTACACCTTC
>TRBV6-1|TRBD2|.|TRBJ2-2
CASSETSGRGPGELFF
TGTGCCAGCAGTGAGACTAGCGGGAGGGGCCCCGGGGAGCTGTTTTTT
>TRBV4-2|TRBD1|.|TRBJ1-2
CASSQESGTAYGYTF
TGTGCCAGCAGCCAAGAATCCGGGACAGCTTATGGCTACACCTTC
>TRBV6-1|.|.|TRBJ2-1
CASSEAGSLNEQFF
TGTGCCAGCAGTGAGGCGGGTTCTCTCAATGAGCAGTTCTTC
>TRBV9|TRBD2|.|TRBJ2-3
CASSVSFTGTSGDTQYF
TGTGCCAGCAGCGTATCCTTCACCGGGACTAGCGGAGATACGCAGTATTTT
>TRBV5-1|TRBD2|few|TRBJ2-7
CASSVASGSAAYEQYF
TGCGCCAGCAGCGTAGCTAGCGGGAGTGCAGCCTACGAGCAGTACTTC
>TRBV15|TRBD2|.|TRBJ2-1
CATSRGIIAGTSYNEQFF
TGTGCCACCAGCAGAGGGATAATAGCGGGGACCTCCTACAATGAGCAGTTCTTC
>TRBV5-1|.|.|TRBJ2-3
CASSPTPETSDTQYF
TGCGCCAGCAGCCCGACACCTGAGACGTCAGATACGCAGTATTTT
>TRBV6-5|TRBD1|.|TRBJ2-2
CASSYLGTVTGELFF
TGTGCCAGCAGTTACTTGGGGACAGTCACCGGGGAGCTGTTTTTT
>TRBV6-5|.|few|TRBJ2-2
CASRLGQPTGELFF
TGTGCCAGCAGACTAGGACAGCCCACCGGGGAGCTGTTTTTT
>TRBV4-1|TRBD1|.|TRBJ2-7
CASGDRGIGYEQYF
TGCGCCAGCGGGGACAGGGGGATTGGGTACGAGCAGTACTTC
>TRBV13|.|few|TRBJ2-3
CASSFRESDTQYF
TGTGCCAGCAGCTTCAGGGAATCAGATACGCAGTATTTT
>TRBV6-5|TRBD1|.|TRBJ1-2
CASSYGTGVNGYTF
TGTGCCAGCAGTTATGGGACAGGGGTGAATGGCTACACCTTC
>TRBV27|.|.|TRBJ2-1
CASSKTDYNEQFF
TGTGCCAGCAGTAAGACAGACTACAATGAGCAGTTCTTC
>TRBV6-4|.|.|TRBJ2-1
CASSDGSAYNEQFF
TGTGCCAGCAGTGACGGGAGTGCCTACAATGAGCAGTTCTTC
>TRBV7-9|TRBD1|.|TRBJ1-1
CASSVDRLNTEAFF
TGTGCCAGCAGCGTGGACAGGTTGAACACTGAAGCTTTCTTT
>TRBV7-8|.|.|TRBJ1-2
CASSLMDRDYGYTF
TGTGCCAGCAGCTTGATGGACAGAGACTATGGCTACACCTTC
>TRBV10-3|.|few|TRBJ2-3
CAISESNADTQYF
TGTGCCATCAGTGAGTCGAATGCGGATACGCAGTATTTT
>TRBV7-9|TRBD1|few|TRBJ2-4
CASSPSRQGSTDIQYF
TGTGCCAGCAGCCCAAGCCGACAGGGGTCGACGGACATTCAGTACTTC
>TRBV5-1|.|.|TRBJ2-1
CASTSGGAENNEQFF
TGCGCCAGCACGAGCGGAGGAGCGGAGAACAATGAGCAGTTCTTC
>TRBV30|TRBD1|.|TRBJ1-2
CAWRGGYGYGYTF
TGTGCCTGGAGAGGGGGCTATGGCTATGGCTACACCTTC
>TRBV5-4|.|.|TRBJ2-3
CASSSPQGGPTDTQYF
TGTGCCAGCAGCTCCCCACAGGGTGGGCCTACAGATACGCAGTATTTT
>TRBV30|.|.|TRBJ1-3
CAWSVGVGNTIYF
TGTGCCTGGAGTGTCGGGGTTGGAAACACCATATATTTT
>TRBV19|.|.|TRBJ1-1
CASSGQPERTEAFF
TGTGCCAGTAGTGGACAACCTGAAAGGACTGAAGCTTTCTTT
>TRBV7-9|.|few|TRBJ1-2
CASSWGDYGYTF
TGTGCCAGCAGCTGGGGGGATTATGGCTACACCTTC
>TRBV6-1|.|.|TRBJ2-7
CASSATPGEGDEQYF
TGTGCCAGCAGTGCAACCCCAGGGGAGGGCGACGAGCAGTACTTC
>TRBV9|.|.|TRBJ2-7
CASSVGAGSYEQYF
TGTGCCAGCAGCGTAGGGGCCGGATCCTACGAGCAGTACTTC
>TRBV27|.|few|TRBJ2-1
CASSLRGGNEQFF
TGTGCCAGCAGTTTGCGCGGAGGCAATGAGCAGTTCTTC
>TRBV5-1|TRBD2|.|TRBJ2-7
CASSLAGTSYEQYF
TGCGCCAGCAGCTTGGCGGGGACTAGCTACGAGCAGTACTTC
>TRBV11-3|.|.|TRBJ2-3
CASSLRQSSVDTQYF
TGTGCCAGCAGCTTACGACAGAGCTCAGTGGATACGCAGTATTTT
>TRBV21-1|.|.|TRBJ2-5
CASRINSSGEETQYF
TGTGCCAGCAGGATAAATTCTAGCGGGGAAGAGACCCAGTACTTC
>TRBV6-5|TRBD2|.|TRBJ2-7
CASKPTGTSGSKQYF
TGTGCCAGCAAACCGACCGGGACTAGCGGGAGTAAGCAGTACTTC
>TRBV30|.|.|TRBJ2-1
CAWSHYEQFF
TGTGCCTGGAGCCATTATGAGCAGTTCTTC
>TRBV18|.|.|TRBJ1-1
CASSPKSRQGNTEAFF
TGTGCCAGCTCACCAAAATCCCGGCAGGGCAACACTGAAGCTTTCTTT
>TRBV2|TRBD1|.|TRBJ1-2
CASSLTGGASLNYGYTF
TGTGCCAGCAGCTTGACAGGGGGCGCCTCCCTTAACTATGGCTACACCTTC
>TRBV5-6|.|.|TRBJ2-2
CASSPWGRANTGELFF
TGTGCCAGCAGTCCCTGGGGGCGAGCGAACACCGGGGAGCTGTTTTTT
>TRBV14|.|.|TRBJ1-2
CASSPIPGHGRGYDGYTF
TGTGCCAGCAGCCCGATTCCGGGACACGGAAGAGGATATGATGGCTACACCTTC
>TRBV5-1|.|once|TRBJ2-7
CASSSTGPQVGQYF
TGCGCCAGCAGCTCGACAGGCCCACAGGTAGGGCAGTACTTC
>TRBV6-6|TRBD1|.|TRBJ1-1
CASSHRGIPNTEAFF
TGTGCCAGCAGTCACAGGGGAATTCCGAACACTGAAGCTTTCTTT
>TRBV5-1|TRBD1|.|TRBJ1-3
CASSLDRASGNTIYF
TGCGCCAGCAGCTTAGACAGGGCTTCTGGAAACACCATATATTTT
>TRBV27|.|.|TRBJ2-7
CASSPGPGVFYEQYF
TGTGCCAGCAGTCCCGGGCCCGGGGTATTTTACGAGCAGTACTTC
>TRBV5-6|.|.|TRBJ2-7
CASSLGQGGYEQYF
TGTGCCAGCAGCCTCGGACAGGGAGGGTACGAGCAGTACTTC
>TRBV19|TRBD1|once|TRBJ1-2
CASSLGQGAFGYTF
TGTGCCAGTAGTCTAGGACAGGGGGCTTTCGGCTACACCTTC
>TRBV13|TRBD1|once|TRBJ2-7
CASSWGTASYEQYF
TGTGCCAGCAGCTGGGGGACAGCCTCCTACGAGCAGTACTTC
>TRBV4-1|.|.|TRBJ2-7
CASSQDRAGGPYEQYF
TGCGCCAGCAGCCAAGATAGGGCTGGGGGCCCCTACGAGCAGTACTTC